The entry that follows covers one T cell receptor beta chain sequence. Its antigen is unknown. These data originate in a study of cytomegalovirus exposure and HLA in healthy donors. Study-wide findings and caveats: Earlier findings revealed that most TCR beta V segments proved productive either about 90% or about 30% of the time. For TCR beta chains, V- and J-gene trimming was later linked to a missense DCLRE1C variant.

This CDR3 has 14 amino acids. J was trimmed by 2 bases and V by 1 base; bases with no gene match: 0. Germline V gives CDR1 SQVTM, CDR2 ANQGSEA. A multiplex PCR was run with 60 Vbeta primers and 13 Jbeta primers. Here immunoSEQ multiplex PCR was the method, and the copy in TCRdb shows in-frame clones only, minus some. The sample has more than 95,000 clones; roughly 80% are singletons. The source material was PBMCs. The clonotype was recovered from a man aged 18 to 30 in good health and CMV-seronegative. The rearrangement uses TRBV29-1 and TRBJ1-4, with 8 bases that match TRBD1. The CDR3 DNA reads TGCAGCGTTGAAGGGACAGGGACTAATGAAAAACTGTTTTTT. Protein sequence: CSVEGTGTNEKLFF.